This entry lists 9 T cell receptor beta chains sequenced from one sample in a study of T cell clonotyping in hematopoietic cell transplantation. Indicated time point: recipient sample about 28 days before transplant, after cytoreduction. Produced via immunoSEQ multiplex PCR; TCRdb's table is partial and in-frame only. Counted here are more than 40,000 clones, approximately 81% occurring once; the ten biggest clones make up 2.5% to 3%. The source material was peripheral blood mononuclear cells, sampled before stem cell transplant. These receptors were taken from a man in his 60s with acute myeloid leukemia. Some clones in this sample may be carry-over from other donors' samples.

The sample holds a few counts of this clone. The chain is built from TRBV28 and TRBJ1-2, with D hard to call. The CDR3 length is 11 residues. Germline loops: CDR1 MDHEN, CDR2 SYDVKM. Between the trimmed V and J ends, which lost 10 bases and 4 bases, there was a span of 10 bases. CDR3 residues: CAITGSYGYTF. In DNA form, the CDR3 reads TGTGCCATCACGGGGTCCTATGGCTACACCTTC.

The V call is TRBV5-1, the J call TRBJ2-6, with no clear D. The CDR3 length is 15 residues. Germline V lookup: CDR1 SGHRS, CDR2 YFSETQ. The V end lost 0 bases, the J end lost 4 bases, and 8 bases lay between the germline ends. The CDR3 DNA sequence: TGCGCCAGCAGCTTGGCCACGAGGGGGGCCAACGTCCTGACTTTC. Translating it yields CASSLATRGANVLTF.

This chain links TRBV11-2 with TRBJ1-1; 7 nucleotides match TRBD1. In germline, CDR1 is SGHAT, CDR2 FQNNGV. This CDR3 has 13 residues. V dropped 0 bases and J dropped 8; count of bases not matched to a gene: 3. This chain's CDR3 is CASSLERGREAFF. Here the CDR3 DNA reads TGTGCCAGCAGCTTAGAGAGGGGGCGGGAAGCTTTCTTT.

Comments on this clone: Other DNA variants within this sample encode the same CDR3. This chain links TRBV19 with TRBJ1-6, with D perhaps TRBD1 (6 bases). Germline V gene lookup returns CDR1 LNHDA and CDR2 SQIVND (reference sequence). The CDR3 runs to 15 residues. Deletions cut 3 bases from V and 3 bases from J, with 9 bases between. CDR3 loop: CASSIQGIYNSPLHF. The DNA for the CDR3 is TGTGCCAGTAGTATTCAGGGGATCTATAATTCACCCCTCCACTTT.

This chain uses TRBV5-1 with TRBJ2-7; 7 bases line up with TRBD1. V lost 2 bases, J lost 2 bases, and 4 bases stayed unmatched. The CDR3 extends over 14 amino acids. CDR1 SGHRS and CDR2 YFSETQ come from the germline V gene. The CDR3 loop is CASSFRQGPYEQYF. The DNA of the CDR3 is TGCGCCAGCAGCTTTAGACAGGGACCCTACGAGCAGTACTTC.

This clone appeared a few times. The CDR3 DNA sequence: TGTGCCAGTAGGGACAGATACGAGCAGTACTTC. As protein: CASRDRYEQYF. V is TRBV19 and J is TRBJ2-7, with D possibly being TRBD1 (6 bases). The CDR3 sequence is 11 residues long. Trimming took 6 bases from V and 4 from J, leaving 7 bases between them. Germline CDR1 LNHDA, CDR2 SQIVND (reference sequence). The complete variable domain, with remaining parts taken from reference TRBV19 and TRBJ2-7, reads DGGITQSPKYLFRKEGQNVTLSCEQNLNHDAMYWYRQDPGQGLRLIYYSQIVNDFQKGDIAEGYSVSREKKESFPLTVTSAQKNPTAFYLCASRDRYEQYFGPGTRLTVT.

V and J are TRBV11-2 and TRBJ1-1, with TRBD1 as a possible D gene (5 bases). Trimming cost V 8 bases and J 3 bases, with 10 bases left between them. The CDR3 loop spans 12 amino acids. Germline V gene lookup returns CDR1 SGHAT and CDR2 FQNNGV. This CDR3 reads CASAWGDTEAFF. The CDR3 DNA follows: TGTGCCAGCGCATGGGGGGACACTGAAGCTTTCTTT.

This clone was detected a few times. J is TRBJ1-1 and V is TRBV2, with D perhaps matching TRBD1 (6 bases). Trimming left V 8 bases short and J 2 bases short, with 12 bases between. The germline CDR1 and CDR2 sequences are SNHLY and FYNNEI. The CDR3 has 13 amino acids. CDR3 residues: CASGRQVNTEAFF. CDR3 sequence (DNA): TGTGCCAGCGGCAGACAGGTAAACACTGAAGCTTTCTTT.

V gene TRBV7-2 combines with J gene TRBJ1-1, with 7 nucleotides matching TRBD1. The germline CDR1 and CDR2 sequences are SGHTA and FQGNSA. The junction had 6 bases not matched to a gene; V was cut back by 5 bases and J by 0 bases. This CDR3 spans 15 amino acids. This CDR3 reads CASSRQGQLNTEAFF. For the CDR3, the DNA is TGTGCCAGCAGCCGACAGGGCCAATTGAACACTGAAGCTTTCTTT.